What follows are 9 T cell receptor beta chains derived from one specimen sequenced in a study of cytomegalovirus exposure and HLA in healthy donors. PCR used 60 Vbeta primers and 13 Jbeta primers. This table comes from immunoSEQ multiplex PCR, and its TCRdb copy is limited to in-frame clones, with some not included. The table shows 130,000 to 150,000 clones, with roughly 66% occurring only once. Sequenced input: PBMCs. The receptors were sampled from a young woman in good health and CMV-seronegative.

The chain couples TRBV6-5 to TRBJ2-1; D not certain. This CDR3 is 15 amino acids long. Germline loops: CDR1 MNHEY, CDR2 SVGAGI. V gave up 0 bases and J gave up 0 bases, with 6 bases separating them. CDR3 DNA sequence: TGTGCCAGCAGTTACTCTGCAGGCTCCTACAATGAGCAGTTCTTC. Translation gives CASSYSAGSYNEQFF.

The rearrangement uses TRBV4-3 and TRBJ2-1; TRBD1 aligns across 8 bases. The CDR3 loop spans 16 amino acids. The germline V gene encodes CDR1 LGHNA and CDR2 YSLEER. V was pared by 0 bases and J by 12 bases, with 13 bases of the junction left unmatched. For the CDR3, the DNA is TGCGCCAGCAGCCAAGAGGGGGACAGGTCTAGTGGGGGGCAGTTCTTC. This translates into CASSQEGDRSSGGQFF.

The J gene is TRBJ1-1, the V gene TRBV7-2; TRBD1 is a possible D gene (5 bases). The CDR3 is 14 residues long. The V end was cut by 5 bases, the J end by 4 bases, with 14 bases between. Germline V gene data show CDR1 as SGHTA and CDR2 as FQGNSA. CDR3 in amino acids: CASSRRGGGTEAFF. In nucleotides, the CDR3 is TGTGCCAGCAGCCGAAGAGGCGGGGGCACTGAAGCTTTCTTT.

The genes are TRBV6-5 and TRBJ2-3; D remains ambiguous. The CDR3 length is 11 residues. Trimming shortened V by 7 bases and J by 5 bases, and 7 bases separated the two germline ends. Germline V CDR1 and CDR2: MNHEY, SVGAGI. The CDR3 reads CASTLEDTQYF. The CDR3, as DNA: TGTGCCAGCACCCTAGAAGATACGCAGTATTTT.

The rearrangement links TRBV5-1 to TRBJ2-3; 8 nucleotides align to TRBD1. Germline-derived CDR1 and CDR2 are SGHRS and YFSETQ. V was pared by 0 bases and J by 7 bases, with 4 bases of the junction left unmatched. The CDR3 spans 14 residues. The CDR3 sequence is CASSLVQGANTQYF. The CDR3 bases are TGCGCCAGCAGCTTGGTCCAGGGGGCAAATACGCAGTATTTT.

J is TRBJ2-1 and V is TRBV11-3, with 10 bases aligning to TRBD1. Germline assignment: CDR1 SGHNT and CDR2 YENEEA. There are 15 residues in the CDR3. J was trimmed by 14 bases and V by 1 base; bases with no gene match: 11. The CDR3 nucleotides read TGTGCCAGCAGCTTAGGAGGGACAGGGGTTATGAGGGAGTTCTTC. Its translation is CASSLGGTGVMREFF.

V and J are TRBV7-9 and TRBJ1-2; 7 positions match TRBD1. The J segment lost 5 bases and the V segment lost 4 bases, leaving 16 bases of the junction unmatched. Per the germline V gene, CDR1 is SEHNR and CDR2 is FQNEAQ (reference sequence). CDR3 length: 17 amino acids. In DNA form, the CDR3 reads TGTGCCAGCAGCTCCCTCCGGACCGGGACAGCCCTTTATGGCTACACCTTC. Amino acids: CASSSLRTGTALYGYTF.

The rearrangement uses TRBV10-2 and TRBJ2-1; no clear D. CDR3 length: 14 amino acids. The germline V gene has CDR1 WSHSY and CDR2 SAAADI. Trimming cost V 3 bases and J 6 bases, with 12 bases left between them. CDR3 DNA: TGCGCCAGCAGTGATCCCCCCCTCCGCAATGAGCAGTTCTTC. Residues: CASSDPPLRNEQFF.

The chain is built from TRBV5-1 and TRBJ2-7; 14 bases agree with TRBD2. The V gene end was trimmed by 5 bases and the J gene end by 7 bases; junction bases not matched to a gene: 8. The CDR3 loop spans 15 amino acids. Germline-derived CDR1 and CDR2 are SGHRS and YFSETQ. CDR3 coding DNA: TGCGCCAGCAGACCCGGGACTAGCGGGAGTAGAGAGCAGTACGTC. The encoded protein is CASRPGTSGSREQYV.